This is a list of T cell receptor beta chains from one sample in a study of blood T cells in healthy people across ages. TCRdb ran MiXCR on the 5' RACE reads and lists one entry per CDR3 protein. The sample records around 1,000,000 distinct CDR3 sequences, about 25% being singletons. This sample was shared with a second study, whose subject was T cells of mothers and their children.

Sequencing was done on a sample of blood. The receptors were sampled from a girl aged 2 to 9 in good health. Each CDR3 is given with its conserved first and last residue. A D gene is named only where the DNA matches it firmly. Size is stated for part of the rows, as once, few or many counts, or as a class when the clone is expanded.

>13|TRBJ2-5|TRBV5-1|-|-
CASSSRDQEAQYF
TGCGCCAGCAGCTCCCGTGACCAAGAGGCCCAGTACTTC
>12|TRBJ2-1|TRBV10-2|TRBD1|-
CASRIDRDEQFF
TGCGCCAGCAGGATTGACAGGGATGAGCAGTTCTTC
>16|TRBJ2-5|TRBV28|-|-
CASSLRDSVYQETQYF
TGTGCCAGCAGTTTACGGGACTCCGTTTATCAAGAGACCCAGTACTTC
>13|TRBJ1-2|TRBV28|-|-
CASSSGQPGGYTF
TGTGCCAGCAGTTCAGGACAGCCGGGGGGCTACACCTTC
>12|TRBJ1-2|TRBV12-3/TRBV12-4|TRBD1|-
CASTRGTGAMSF
TGTGCCAGCACCCGGGGGACAGGGGCCATGTCCTTC
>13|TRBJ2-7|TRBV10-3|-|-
CAIMGQRTYEQYF
TGTGCCATCATGGGTCAAAGAACCTACGAGCAGTACTTC
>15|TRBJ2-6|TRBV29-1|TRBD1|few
CSVAGTGSGANVLTF
TGCAGCGTTGCTGGGACAGGGTCTGGGGCCAACGTCCTGACTTTC
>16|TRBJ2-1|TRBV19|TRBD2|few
CASSIYSGRAYNEQFF
TGTGCCAGTAGTATATATAGCGGGAGGGCTTACAATGAGCAGTTCTTC
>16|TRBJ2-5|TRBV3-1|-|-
CASSRKIGTDQETQYF
TGTGCCAGCAGCCGAAAGATTGGGACCGATCAAGAGACCCAGTACTTC
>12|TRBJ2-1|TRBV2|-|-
CASIGGVNEQFF
TGTGCCAGCATAGGGGGAGTCAATGAGCAGTTCTTC
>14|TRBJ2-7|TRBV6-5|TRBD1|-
CASSKGTVTYEQYF
TGTGCCAGCAGTAAAGGGACAGTTACCTACGAGCAGTACTTC
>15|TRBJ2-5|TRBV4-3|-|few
CASSQDGRRLETQYF
TGCGCCAGCAGCCAAGATGGCAGGCGCCTAGAGACCCAGTACTTC
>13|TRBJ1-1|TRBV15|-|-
CATSPRGNTEAFF
TGTGCCACCAGCCCAAGAGGGAACACTGAAGCTTTCTTT